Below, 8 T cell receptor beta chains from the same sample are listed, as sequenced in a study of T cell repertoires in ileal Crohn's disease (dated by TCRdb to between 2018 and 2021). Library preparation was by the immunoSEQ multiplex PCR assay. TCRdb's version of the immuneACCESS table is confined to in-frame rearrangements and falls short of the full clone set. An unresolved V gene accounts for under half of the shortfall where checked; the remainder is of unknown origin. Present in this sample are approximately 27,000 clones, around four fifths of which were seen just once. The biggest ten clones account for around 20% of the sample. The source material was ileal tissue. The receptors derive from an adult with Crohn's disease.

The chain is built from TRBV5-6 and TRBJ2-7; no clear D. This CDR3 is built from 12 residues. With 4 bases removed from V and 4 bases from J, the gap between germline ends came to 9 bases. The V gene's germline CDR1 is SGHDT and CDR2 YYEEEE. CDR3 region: CASSTFRYEQYF. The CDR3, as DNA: TGTGCCAGCAGCACGTTCCGGTACGAGCAGTACTTC. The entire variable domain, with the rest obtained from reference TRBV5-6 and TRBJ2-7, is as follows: DAGVTQSPTHLIKTRGQQVTLRCSPKSGHDTVSWYQQALGQGPQFIFQYYEEEERQRGNFPDRFSGHQFPNYSSELNVNALLLGDSALYLCASSTFRYEQYFGPGTRLTVT.

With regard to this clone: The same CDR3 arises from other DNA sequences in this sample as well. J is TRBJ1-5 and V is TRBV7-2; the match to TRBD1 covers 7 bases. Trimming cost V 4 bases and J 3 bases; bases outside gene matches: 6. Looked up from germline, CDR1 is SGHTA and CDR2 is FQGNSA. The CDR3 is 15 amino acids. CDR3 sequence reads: CASSWGQNLNQPQHF. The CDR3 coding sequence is TGTGCCAGCAGCTGGGGACAGAATCTCAATCAGCCCCAGCATTTT.

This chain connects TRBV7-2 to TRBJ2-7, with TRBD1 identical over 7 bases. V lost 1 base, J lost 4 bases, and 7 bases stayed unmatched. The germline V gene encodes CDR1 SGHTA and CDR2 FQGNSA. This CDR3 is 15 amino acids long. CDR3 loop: CASSLVPDRWYEQYF. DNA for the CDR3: TGTGCCAGCAGCTTAGTTCCGGACAGGTGGTACGAGCAGTACTTC.

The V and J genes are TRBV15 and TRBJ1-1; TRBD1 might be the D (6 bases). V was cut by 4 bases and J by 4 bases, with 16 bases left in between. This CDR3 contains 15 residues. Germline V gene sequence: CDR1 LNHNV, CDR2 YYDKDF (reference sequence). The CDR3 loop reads CATSTLQGSGTEAFF. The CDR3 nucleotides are TGTGCCACCAGCACCTTACAGGGAAGTGGCACTGAAGCTTTCTTT.

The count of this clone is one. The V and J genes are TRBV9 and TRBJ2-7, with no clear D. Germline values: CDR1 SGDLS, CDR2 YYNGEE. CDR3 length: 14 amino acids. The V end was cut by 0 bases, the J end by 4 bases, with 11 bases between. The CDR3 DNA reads TGTGCCAGCAGCGTAGATGAGGAAGAGTACGAGCAGTACTTC. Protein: CASSVDEEEYEQYF.

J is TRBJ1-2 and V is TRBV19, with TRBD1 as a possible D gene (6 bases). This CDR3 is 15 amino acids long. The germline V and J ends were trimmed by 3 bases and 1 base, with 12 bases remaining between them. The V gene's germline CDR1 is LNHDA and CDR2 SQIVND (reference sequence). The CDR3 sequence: CASSIARTDNYGYTF. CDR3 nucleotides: TGTGCCAGTAGTATTGCCCGGACAGATAACTATGGCTACACCTTC.

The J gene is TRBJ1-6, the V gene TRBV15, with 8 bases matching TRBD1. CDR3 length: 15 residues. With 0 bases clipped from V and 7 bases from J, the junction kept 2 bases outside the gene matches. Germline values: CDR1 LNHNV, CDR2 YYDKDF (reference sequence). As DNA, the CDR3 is TGTGCCACCAGCAGAGAACGGACAGGGAATTCACCCCTCCACTTT. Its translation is CATSRERTGNSPLHF.

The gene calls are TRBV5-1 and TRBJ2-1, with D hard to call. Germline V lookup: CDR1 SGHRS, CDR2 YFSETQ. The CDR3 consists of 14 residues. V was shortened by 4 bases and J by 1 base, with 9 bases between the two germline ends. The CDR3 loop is CASSKSESYNEQFF. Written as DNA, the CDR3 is TGCGCCAGCAGCAAAAGCGAGTCCTACAATGAGCAGTTCTTC.